What follows are 20 T cell receptor beta chains derived from one specimen sequenced in a study of identical twins. TCRdb re-called the 5' RACE reads with MiXCR, one entry per CDR3 protein. The sample holds approximately 600,000 distinct CDR3 sequences; less than 9% are singletons and the top ten take 1.5% to 2%. This same sample was also taken into another study, of yellow fever vaccine responses in identical twins.

The material sequenced was PBMCs. The receptor source for this set is a woman under 30 in good health.

This clonotype qualifies as large. This sequence joins TRBV5-1 and TRBJ2-1; 16 bases are a match to TRBD2. Unmatched junction bases numbered 10, after V lost 5 bases and J lost 8 bases. The CDR3 totals 17 residues. Germline V gene data show CDR1 as SGHRS and CDR2 as YFSETQ. The CDR3 bases are TGCGCCAGCAGGGTGGGACTAGCGGGAGGGCCTGTAGATGAGCAGTTCTTC. It encodes CASRVGLAGGPVDEQFF. Combining the CDR3 with reference TRBV5-1 and TRBJ2-1 gives the whole variable domain KAGVTQTPRYLIKTRGQQVTLSCSPISGHRSVSWYQQTPGQGLQFLFEYFSETQRNKGNFPGRFSGRQFSNSRSEMNVSTLELGDSALYLCASRVGLAGGPVDEQFFGPGTRLTVL.

The V call is TRBV27, the J call TRBJ1-3; possible D gene TRBD1, 5 bases. The germline CDR1 and CDR2 sequences are MNHEY and SMNVEV (reference sequence). V was pared by 2 bases and J by 8 bases, with 16 bases between. This CDR3 spans 15 amino acids. CDR3 nucleotide sequence: TGTGCCAGCAGTTTAGCCGGGGACGGGAGTTACACCATATATTTT. This translates into CASSLAGDGSYTIYF.

In this sample, this clonotype turned up many times. The chain links TRBV5-1 to TRBJ1-1, with 7 bases identical to TRBD1. The germline V gene has CDR1 SGHRS and CDR2 YFSETQ. The CDR3 loop spans 14 amino acids. J lost 3 bases, V lost 6 bases, and 8 bases had no gene match. CDR3 nucleotide sequence: TGCGCCAGCAACGGGGGACAGATTCACACTGAAGCTTTCTTT. It yields the protein CASNGGQIHTEAFF. Full variable domain (missing parts from reference TRBV5-1 and TRBJ1-1): KAGVTQTPRYLIKTRGQQVTLSCSPISGHRSVSWYQQTPGQGLQFLFEYFSETQRNKGNFPGRFSGRQFSNSRSEMNVSTLELGDSALYLCASNGGQIHTEAFFGQGTRLTVV.

This clonotype was seen at least ten times. This chain links TRBV20-1 with TRBJ2-3; D not certain. V was shortened by 1 base and J by 0 bases, with 8 bases between the two germline ends. Germline loops: CDR1 DFQATT, CDR2 SNEGSKA (reference sequence). This CDR3 has 14 amino acids. The CDR3 reads CSARAPPSTDTQYF. The CDR3 DNA follows: TGCAGTGCTAGAGCCCCCCCTAGCACAGATACGCAGTATTTT.

This chain links TRBV29-1 with TRBJ1-2; 7 nucleotides line up with TRBD1. Germline CDR1 SQVTM, CDR2 ANQGSEA. The CDR3 length is 13 residues. V trimming: 0 bases; J trimming: 6 bases; junction bases outside the gene matches: 4. CDR3 in DNA: TGCAGCGTTGAAGATCACAGGGGAGATGGCTACACCTTC. It yields the protein CSVEDHRGDGYTF.

In this sample, this clonotype turned up a few times. The chain employs TRBV28 and TRBJ2-7, with TRBD2 identical over 10 bases. The germline V gene encodes CDR1 MDHEN and CDR2 SYDVKM. Losses at the gene ends were 7 bases for V and 3 bases for J; bases not matched to a gene: 12. The CDR3 contains 16 residues. DNA of the CDR3: TGTGCCAGCATCCCGTCGGCTAGCGGGGGCTACTACGAGCAGTACTTC. It codes for CASIPSASGGYYEQYF. Complete variable domain (other parts from reference TRBV28 and TRBJ2-7): DVKVTQSSRYLVKRTGEKVFLECVQDMDHENMFWYRQDPGLGLRLIYFSYDVKMKEKGDIPEGYSVSREKKERFSLILESASTNQTSMYLCASIPSASGGYYEQYFGPGTRLTVT.

The chain carries TRBV20-1 and TRBJ1-1; D call uncertain. The CDR3 is 12 amino acids. V gave up 6 bases and J gave up 2 bases, with 10 bases separating them. Germline V gene sequence: CDR1 DFQATT, CDR2 SNEGSKA (reference sequence). The CDR3 is CSAAKANTEAFF. Written as DNA, the CDR3 is TGCAGTGCAGCCAAGGCTAACACTGAAGCTTTCTTT.

V usage is TRBV27 and J usage is TRBJ2-1; D gene uncertain. CDR3 size: 13 residues. Germline assignment: CDR1 MNHEY and CDR2 SMNVEV (reference sequence). Trimming took 7 bases from V and 5 from J, leaving 12 bases between them. In nucleotides, the CDR3 is TGTGCCAGCACCCGTAGGTTCGACAATGAGCAGTTCTTC. Translating gives CASTRRFDNEQFF.

This clonotype was counted only a few times. The V call is TRBV12-3 or TRBV12-4, the J call TRBJ2-1; 12 bases line up with TRBD1. J lost 9 bases, V lost 5 bases, and 5 bases had no gene match. The CDR3 is 14 residues long. The CDR3 protein is CASSPGQGASEQFF. CDR3 in DNA: TGTGCCAGCAGTCCGGGACAGGGGGCCAGTGAGCAGTTCTTC.

The table lists this clonotype with a few counts. The chain combines TRBV5-4 with TRBJ2-1; TRBD2 is a possible D gene (6 bases). The germline V gene encodes CDR1 SGHNT and CDR2 YYREEE (reference sequence). V lost 4 bases and J 1 base, leaving 15 bases between the germline ends. CDR3 size: 16 residues. The CDR3 sequence is CASSPPGLQSYNEQFF. The CDR3 DNA sequence: TGTGCCAGCAGCCCTCCGGGACTCCAATCCTACAATGAGCAGTTCTTC.

This clonotype was seen many times. The V call is TRBV15, the J call TRBJ2-1, with TRBD2 matching 10 bases. Germline loops: CDR1 LNHNV, CDR2 YYDKDF (reference sequence). J was trimmed by 8 bases and V by 2 bases; bases with no gene match: 6. The CDR3 length is 15 residues. The CDR3 spells CATSRRGLAIDEQFF. In nucleotides, the CDR3 is TGTGCCACCAGCAGAAGGGGACTAGCGATCGATGAGCAGTTCTTC.

This clonotype was picked up many times. The J gene is TRBJ2-5, the V gene TRBV28; D ambiguous. The length of the CDR3 is 13 residues. Per the germline V gene, CDR1 is MDHEN and CDR2 is SYDVKM. Trimming shortened V by 6 bases and J by 4 bases, and 12 bases separated the two germline ends. In DNA form, the CDR3 reads TGTGCCAGCAGAAGAAGTGGAGTAGAGACCCAGTACTTC. Translating gives CASRRSGVETQYF.

This clonotype has a handful of counts. The rearrangement joins TRBV7-3 to TRBJ2-1; either TRBD1 or TRBD2 may fit D (5 bases each). There are 16 residues in the CDR3. The V end was cut by 1 base, the J end by 4 bases, with 14 bases between. Germline CDR1 reads SGHTA; CDR2 reads FQGTGA. Here the CDR3 reads CASSLNRGGQYNEQFF. For the CDR3, the DNA is TGTGCCAGCAGCTTAAATAGGGGCGGGCAGTACAATGAGCAGTTCTTC.

This clonotype occurred a few times. V gene TRBV12-3 or TRBV12-4 combines with J gene TRBJ1-2; D remains unclear. The V gene lost 2 bases and the J gene lost 4 bases, with 5 bases spanning the gap. The CDR3 is 12 amino acids. CDR3 nucleotides: TGTGCCAGCAGTTTAATGACCTATGGCTACACCTTC. Protein sequence: CASSLMTYGYTF.

In this sample, this clonotype turned up a few times. The chain carries TRBV7-8 and TRBJ1-5, with 7 nucleotides matching TRBD1. This CDR3 region has 17 residues. Germline-derived CDR1 and CDR2 are SGHVS and FQNEAQ. After removal of 1 base from V and 2 bases from J, the junction contained 8 bases not matched to a gene. Written as DNA, the CDR3 is TGTGCCAGCAGCTTAGGGCAGGGGGGAGGTGGCAATCAGCCCCAGCATTTT. Residues: CASSLGQGGGGNQPQHF.

The chain links TRBV10-3 to TRBJ2-1; 7 bases agree with TRBD2. The germline V gene encodes CDR1 ENHRY and CDR2 SYGVKD. The length of the CDR3 is 14 residues. The trim removed 11 bases at V and 0 bases at J, leaving 7 bases unmatched. The CDR3 spells CAGSSGNSYNEQFF. The CDR3, as DNA: TGTGCCGGATCTAGCGGAAACTCCTACAATGAGCAGTTCTTC.

V gene TRBV27 combines with J gene TRBJ1-5; weak D call: TRBD1 (5 bases). V shed 1 base and J shed 7 bases, with 17 bases lying between them. Per germline, CDR1 MNHEY and CDR2 SMNVEV (reference sequence). CDR3 length: 16 amino acids. In DNA, the CDR3 is TGTGCCAGCAGTTTATTAGGTAGCGACAGAAACCAGCCCCAGCATTTT. Translation: CASSLLGSDRNQPQHF.

The chain couples TRBV5-4 to TRBJ2-2; D is unclear. With 0 bases removed from V and 0 bases from J, the gap between germline ends came to 12 bases. In germline, CDR1 is SGHNT, CDR2 YYREEE (reference sequence). CDR3 length: 17 residues. CDR3 loop: CASSLAPGPPNTGELFF. The CDR3 DNA is TGTGCCAGCAGCTTGGCCCCAGGACCCCCGAACACCGGGGAGCTGTTTTTT.

The CDR3 loop is CASSAGLAPNEQFF. The CDR3 DNA is TGCGCCAGCAGCGCGGGACTAGCGCCCAATGAGCAGTTCTTC. The chain links TRBV5-1 to TRBJ2-1; 10 nucleotides match TRBD2. The germline CDR1 and CDR2 sequences are SGHRS and YFSETQ. Trimming cost V 4 bases and J 6 bases; bases outside gene matches: 4. This CDR3 is built from 14 residues. The entire variable domain, with the rest obtained from reference TRBV5-1 and TRBJ2-1, is as follows: KAGVTQTPRYLIKTRGQQVTLSCSPISGHRSVSWYQQTPGQGLQFLFEYFSETQRNKGNFPGRFSGRQFSNSRSEMNVSTLELGDSALYLCASSAGLAPNEQFFGPGTRLTVL.

This clonotype was seen a handful of times. This sequence joins TRBV6-1 and TRBJ1-1; the match to TRBD1 covers 9 bases. The CDR3 runs to 16 residues. The germline V gene has CDR1 MNHNS and CDR2 SASEGT. Trimming cost V 2 bases and J 3 bases; bases outside gene matches: 7. This chain's CDR3 is CASSEPYRGQDTEAFF. The CDR3, as DNA: TGTGCCAGCAGTGAACCATACAGGGGGCAGGACACTGAAGCTTTCTTT.